A selection of T cell receptor beta chains follows, all from one sample in a study of shared clonotypes between healthy human individuals. Here immunoSEQ multiplex PCR was the method, and the copy in TCRdb shows in-frame clones only, minus some. The sample has a few hundred thousand clones, around 97% seen once. Sequencing was done on a sample of naive CD4+ T cells sorted from blood. Receptors were obtained from a woman in her 30s in good health. Each CDR3 is given with its conserved first and last residue. The order of the fields is V gene, J gene, D gene, clone size, CDR3 protein, CDR3 DNA. A D gene is named only where the DNA matches it firmly. The size of a clone is reported for some rows only, either as once, few or many, or as a class for expanded clones.

>TRBV10-3|TRBJ2-7|TRBD2|.
CAISEGVAGDYEQYF
TGTGCCATCAGTGAGGGAGTAGCGGGAGATTACGAGCAGTACTTC
>TRBV9|TRBJ2-3|TRBD2|.
CASSVGPSGRPGTDTQYF
TGTGCCAGCAGCGTAGGGCCTAGCGGGAGGCCTGGGACAGATACGCAGTATTTT
>TRBV2|TRBJ2-3|.|.
CASFTGVGWDTQYF
TGTGCCAGCTTCACCGGGGTGGGTTGGGATACGCAGTATTTT
>TRBV11-2|TRBJ2-5|TRBD2|.
CASSPGVAGRTETQYF
TGTGCCAGCAGCCCGGGGGTAGCGGGGAGAACGGAGACCCAGTACTTC
>TRBV25-1|TRBJ1-2|.|.
CASSELGAAWEYGYTF
TGTGCCAGCAGTGAATTGGGTGCAGCTTGGGAGTATGGCTACACCTTC
>TRBV11-2|TRBJ2-3|TRBD2|.
CASSALYLAGITDTQYF
TGTGCCAGCAGCGCTCTCTATCTAGCGGGAATCACAGATACGCAGTATTTT
>TRBV6-1|TRBJ1-1|.|few
CASTQGGEAFF
TGTGCCAGCACTCAGGGAGGTGAAGCTTTCTTT
>TRBV6-5|TRBJ1-5|.|.
CASSYSASWYGQPQHF
TGTGCCAGCAGTTACTCGGCCTCCTGGTACGGTCAGCCCCAGCATTTT
>TRBV5-1|TRBJ2-1|TRBD2|.
CASSLTAGGRNEQFF
TGCGCCAGCAGCTTAACAGCGGGAGGGAGAAATGAGCAGTTCTTC
>TRBV7-2|TRBJ2-7|TRBD2|.
CASGTSVSYEQYF
TGTGCCAGCGGGACTAGCGTCTCCTACGAGCAGTACTTC
>TRBV5-4|TRBJ2-5|.|.
CASSSDPAWETQYF
TGTGCCAGCAGCTCGGATCCGGCGTGGGAGACCCAGTACTTC
>TRBV5-5|TRBJ2-7|.|.
CASSASYEQYF
TGTGCCAGCAGCGCATCCTACGAGCAGTACTTC
>TRBV10-1|TRBJ2-3|TRBD2|.
CASSESPSGPRRQPDTQYF
TGCGCCAGCAGTGAGTCGCCTAGCGGGCCAAGAAGACAACCCGATACGCAGTATTTT
>TRBV18|TRBJ1-1|.|.
CASSLRDTAAEAFF
TGTGCCAGCTCACTGCGGGACACCGCCGCTGAAGCTTTCTTT
>TRBV29-1|TRBJ2-4|TRBD1|.
CSVVGTASNIQYF
TGCAGCGTTGTGGGGACAGCTTCCAACATTCAGTACTTC
>TRBV10-3|TRBJ2-1|.|once
CAISGPPVGEQFF
TGTGCCATCAGTGGACCACCGGTAGGGGAGCAGTTCTTC
>TRBV6-5|TRBJ1-2|.|.
CASSYQAMNYGYTF
TGTGCCAGCAGTTACCAGGCCATGAACTATGGCTACACCTTC
>TRBV28|TRBJ2-7|TRBD1|.
CASSWGQEPDYEQYF
TGTGCCAGCAGTTGGGGACAGGAGCCTGATTACGAGCAGTACTTC
>TRBV5-6|TRBJ2-5|.|once
CASRTGQETQYF
TGTGCCAGCAGGACTGGACAAGAGACCCAGTACTTC
>TRBV14|TRBJ2-1|TRBD2|.
CASSRLAGGPYNEQFF
TGTGCCAGCAGCCGGCTAGCGGGAGGGCCCTACAATGAGCAGTTCTTC
>TRBV15|TRBJ1-2|.|.
CATSGENYGYTF
TGTGCCACCAGCGGAGAAAACTATGGCTACACCTTC
>TRBV27|TRBJ2-7|TRBD1|.
CASSSAGTGGGYEQYF
TGTGCCAGCAGCTCCGCCGGGACAGGGGGTGGCTACGAGCAGTACTTC
>TRBV5-1|TRBJ2-1|TRBD2|.
CASSLPSGGWTVNEQFF
TGCGCCAGCAGCTTGCCTAGCGGGGGGTGGACGGTCAATGAGCAGTTCTTC
>TRBV5-1|TRBJ2-7|.|once
CASSTPTGSYDEQYF
TGCGCCAGCAGCACCCCAACAGGGTCCTACGACGAGCAGTACTTC
>TRBV11-2|TRBJ2-7|TRBD2|.
CASSPRTSIYEQYF
TGTGCCAGCAGCCCCCGGACTAGCATCTACGAGCAGTACTTC
>TRBV23-1|TRBJ2-7|.|.
CASSQSFVKGLPYEQYF
TGCGCCAGCAGTCAATCGTTTGTAAAGGGGCTCCCCTACGAGCAGTACTTC
>TRBV6-6|TRBJ1-1|.|.
CASSSGPAEAFF
TGTGCCAGCAGTTCCGGGCCGGCTGAAGCTTTCTTT
>TRBV20-1|TRBJ2-7|TRBD2|.
CSARSGVEQYF
TGCAGTGCTAGGAGCGGGGTCGAGCAGTACTTC
>TRBV11-2|TRBJ2-7|TRBD1|.
CASSLLARTGVEYEQYF
TGTGCCAGCAGCTTACTCGCTCGGACAGGGGTCGAGTACGAGCAGTACTTC
>TRBV15|TRBJ2-7|.|.
CATSRDRGTLTYEQYF
TGTGCCACCAGCAGAGATCGCGGGACACTGACCTACGAGCAGTACTTC
>TRBV27|TRBJ2-6|TRBD2|.
CASSLSGTSGLRSGANVLTF
TGTGCCAGCAGTTTATCGGGGACTAGCGGTCTGCGTAGTGGGGCCAACGTCCTGACTTTC
>TRBV4-1|TRBJ2-1|TRBD1|.
CASRQGPYNEQFF
TGCGCCAGCAGACAGGGGCCCTACAATGAGCAGTTCTTC
>TRBV2|TRBJ1-2|.|.
CASANTGTYTF
TGTGCCAGCGCCAACACCGGGACCTACACCTTC
>TRBV6-5|TRBJ2-7|TRBD2|.
CASSAPGTNSYEQYF
TGTGCCAGCTCCGCGCCCGGGACTAACTCCTACGAGCAGTACTTC
>TRBV28|TRBJ2-7|TRBD2|.
CASSFKAGGPFEQYF
TGTGCCAGCAGTTTTAAGGCGGGAGGGCCTTTCGAGCAGTACTTC
>TRBV29-1|TRBJ2-2|.|.
CSVESNWDKNTGELFF
TGCAGCGTTGAATCTAACTGGGACAAGAACACCGGGGAGCTGTTTTTT
>TRBV18|TRBJ1-1|TRBD1|.
CASSPRGGARTDTEAFF
TGTGCCAGCTCACCACGAGGGGGCGCGAGGACGGACACTGAAGCTTTCTTT
>TRBV28|TRBJ2-2|TRBD1|.
CASSHGTASIGELFF
TGTGCCAGCAGTCACGGGACAGCTTCCATTGGGGAGCTGTTTTTT
>TRBV18|TRBJ1-2|.|.
CASSPLRGGTYGYTF
TGTGCCAGCTCACCCTTACGCGGGGGCACGTATGGCTACACCTTC
>TRBV6-1|TRBJ2-5|.|.
CASSVTGQETQYF
TGTGCCAGCAGTGTGACAGGCCAAGAGACCCAGTACTTC
>TRBV27|TRBJ1-6|TRBD1|.
CASSPRQGTISPLHF
TGTGCCAGCAGTCCAAGACAGGGAACGATCTCACCCCTCCACTTT